The T cell receptor (beta chain) under discussion was sequenced for a study of blood T cell repertoires in COVID-19. Overall study context: COVID-19 samples collected from the United States, Italy and Spain covered acute and convalescent phases.

What the recovered Cohort 3 donors had was two negative PCRs, clearance, or symptom resolution. This clone occurred a few times. Original processing notes: Researchers report that nucleated cell counts were estimated from reference gene primer amplification. Sequenced by immunoSEQ multiplex PCR; TCRdb stores in-frame clones only, minus some. Clonal size and the V and J genes are those of that table, whereas D and trimming came from the DNA. Counted here are some 220,000 clones, less than 90% occurring once; the ten biggest clones make up 2.6%. The receptor was derived from a woman aged 25-40 years who had recovered from COVID-19. Sequenced material: PBMCs or T cells enriched from blood (not recorded which).

The chain's CDR3 is CASTTLTGGQETQYF. In nucleotides, the CDR3 is TGTGCCAGTACCACCCTGACAGGGGGGCAAGAGACCCAGTACTTC. The chain employs TRBV19 and TRBJ2-5; 9 bases map to TRBD1. The V segment lost 7 bases and the J segment 2 bases; nucleotides outside the gene matches: 8. There are 15 residues in the CDR3. CDR1 is LNHDA, CDR2 SQIVND, per germline (reference sequence).